The TCR beta chain under discussion was sequenced for a study of molecular identifiers for immune sequencing clone quantification. The CDR3 runs 15 residues. CDR1 and CDR2 from the germline V gene are MNHEY and SMNVEV (reference sequence). General study findings and limits: Researchers reportedly could pick up spiked Jurkat TCR RNA from one cell mixed into about a million naive cells. Barcode collisions between identical TCR molecules could shrink estimates of highly expanded clone sizes.

TCRdb reprocessed the PCR reads with MiXCR, giving one entry per CDR3 protein. The profile shows 85,000 to 130,000 distinct CDR3 sequences, 36% of them singletons. Sorting captured naive CD8 T cells as CD8+CD4-CCR7+CD45RA+. Notes on this clonotype: What it binds is not known. A junction end diverges from the germline sequence, so it may reflect a read error.

V gene TRBV27 combines with J gene TRBJ2-7; D may correspond to TRBD1 or TRBD2 (5 bases each). The sequence was collected from a human donor in good health. Some libraries in this study had Jurkat cell RNA spiked in. Sequencing used naive CD8+ T cells from blood, with Jurkat cell RNA spiked in. Subset noted: FACS-sorted CD8+CD4-CCR7+CD45RA+ naive T cells. The CDR3 DNA sequence: TGTGCCAGCACTTTATCCGGGACGGGTACCTACGAGCAGTCCTTC. Amino acids: CASTLSGTGTYEQSF.